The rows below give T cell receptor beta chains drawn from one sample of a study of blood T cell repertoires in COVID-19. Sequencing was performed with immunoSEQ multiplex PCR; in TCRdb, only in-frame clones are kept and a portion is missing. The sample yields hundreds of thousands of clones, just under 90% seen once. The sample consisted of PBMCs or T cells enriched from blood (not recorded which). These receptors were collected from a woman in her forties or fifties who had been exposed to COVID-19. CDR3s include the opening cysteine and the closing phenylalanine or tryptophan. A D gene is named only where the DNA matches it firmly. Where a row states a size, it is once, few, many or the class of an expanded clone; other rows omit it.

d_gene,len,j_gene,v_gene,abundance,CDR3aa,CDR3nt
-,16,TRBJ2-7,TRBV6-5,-,CASSYRAREPSYEQYF,TGTGCCAGCAGTTACCGGGCCAGGGAACCCTCCTACGAGCAGTACTTC
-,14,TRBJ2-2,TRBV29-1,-,CSVAGGRGTGELFF,TGCAGCGTCGCAGGGGGGAGAGGCACCGGGGAGCTGTTTTTT
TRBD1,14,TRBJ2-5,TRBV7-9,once,CASRTTGGQETQYF,TGTGCCAGCAGAACCACAGGGGGCCAAGAGACCCAGTACTTC
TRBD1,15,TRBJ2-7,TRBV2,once,CASRAGGTGSYEQYF,TGTGCCAGCAGGGCGGGCGGGACAGGATCCTACGAGCAGTACTTC
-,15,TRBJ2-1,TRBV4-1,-,CASSRGDIKVNEQFF,TGCGCCAGCAGCCGGGGAGATATCAAGGTGAATGAGCAGTTCTTC
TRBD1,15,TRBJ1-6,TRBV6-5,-,CASSYEWGRGPPLHF,TGTGCCAGCAGTTACGAGTGGGGCAGGGGGCCTCCCCTCCACTTT
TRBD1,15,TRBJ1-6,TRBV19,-,CASSRDRGVNSPLHF,TGTGCCAGTAGTCGGGACAGGGGGGTCAATTCACCCCTCCACTTT
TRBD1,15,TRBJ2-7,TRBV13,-,CASSRTGTGTYEQYF,TGTGCCAGCAGCCGAACCGGGACAGGAACCTACGAGCAGTACTTC
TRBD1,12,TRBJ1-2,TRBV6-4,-,CASGTGFDGYTF,TGTGCCAGCGGGACAGGCTTCGATGGCTACACCTTC
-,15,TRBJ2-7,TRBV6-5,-,CASSYRGGSSYEQYF,TGTGCCAGCAGTTACCGTGGAGGGAGCTCCTACGAGCAGTACTTC
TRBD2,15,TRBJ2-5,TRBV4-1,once,CASSQLGLVLETQYF,TGCGCCAGCAGCCAACTCGGACTAGTTTTGGAGACCCAGTACTTC
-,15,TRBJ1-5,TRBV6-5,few,CASTFDFISGQPQHF,TGTGCCAGCACCTTCGATTTTATTAGCGGGCAGCCCCAGCATTTT
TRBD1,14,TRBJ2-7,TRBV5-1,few,CASRTGTGPYEQYF,TGCGCCAGCAGAACCGGGACAGGACCCTACGAGCAGTACTTC
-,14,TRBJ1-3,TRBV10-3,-,CAIRTNSVGNTIYF,TGTGCCATCAGGACTAATTCGGTTGGAAACACCATATATTTT
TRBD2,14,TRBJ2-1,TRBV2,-,CASRAGGTYNEQFF,TGTGCCAGCAGGGCGGGGGGCACCTACAATGAGCAGTTCTTC
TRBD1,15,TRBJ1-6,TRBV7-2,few,CASSLLGQDNSPLHF,TGTGCCAGCAGCTTACTCGGACAGGATAATTCACCCCTCCACTTT
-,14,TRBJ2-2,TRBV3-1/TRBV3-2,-,CASSQSGNTGELFF,TGTGCCAGCAGTCAAAGCGGGAACACCGGGGAGCTGTTTTTT
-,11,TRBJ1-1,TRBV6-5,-,CASSIGTEAFF,TGTGCCAGCAGCATCGGCACTGAAGCTTTCTTT
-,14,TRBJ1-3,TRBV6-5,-,CASNLGGSGNTIYF,TGTGCCAGCAATTTAGGGGGCTCTGGAAACACCATATATTTT
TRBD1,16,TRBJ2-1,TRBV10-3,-,CAISTWDRGSYNEQFF,TGTGCCATCAGCACGTGGGACAGGGGCTCCTACAATGAGCAGTTCTTC
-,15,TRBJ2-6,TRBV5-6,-,CASSRGSTGANVLTF,TGTGCCAGCAGCCGGGGGTCTACTGGGGCCAACGTCCTGACTTTC
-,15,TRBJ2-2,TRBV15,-,CATSTPADGTGELFF,TGTGCCACCAGCACCCCGGCGGATGGCACCGGGGAGCTGTTTTTT
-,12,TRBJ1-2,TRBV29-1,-,CSVKTGIYGYTF,TGCAGCGTCAAAACAGGAATCTATGGCTACACCTTC
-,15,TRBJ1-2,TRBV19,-,CASSINTATNYGYTF,TGTGCCAGTAGTATAAATACAGCAACCAACTATGGCTACACCTTC
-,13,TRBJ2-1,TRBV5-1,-,CASSASSVYEQFF,TGCGCCAGCAGCGCCTCTAGCGTCTATGAGCAGTTCTTC
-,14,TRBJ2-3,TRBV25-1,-,CASSLPGPPDTQYF,TGTGCCAGCAGTTTGCCAGGGCCGCCAGATACGCAGTATTTT
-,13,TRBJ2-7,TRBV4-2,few,CASSQDRYYEQYF,TGTGCCAGCAGCCAAGATAGATACTACGAGCAGTACTTC
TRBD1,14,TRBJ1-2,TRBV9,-,CASSHSGQGQSYTF,TGTGCCAGCAGCCACTCCGGACAGGGGCAGAGCTACACCTTC
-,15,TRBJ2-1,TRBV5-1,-,CASSREFPSYNEQFF,TGCGCCAGCAGCCGCGAGTTTCCCTCCTACAATGAGCAGTTCTTC
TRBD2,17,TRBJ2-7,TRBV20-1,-,CSASGRPTSGGKYEQYF,TGCAGTGCTAGTGGTCGCCCGACTAGCGGGGGAAAATACGAGCAGTACTTC
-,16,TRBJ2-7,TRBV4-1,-,CASSQGDRTAAYEQYF,TGCGCCAGCAGCCAAGGTGATAGGACAGCAGCCTACGAGCAGTACTTC
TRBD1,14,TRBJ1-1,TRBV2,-,CASSRTGGDTEAFF,TGTGCCAGCAGTCGGACAGGGGGAGACACTGAAGCTTTCTTT
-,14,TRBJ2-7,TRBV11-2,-,CASSALKEGYEQYF,TGTGCCAGCAGCGCCCTAAAAGAGGGCTACGAGCAGTACTTC
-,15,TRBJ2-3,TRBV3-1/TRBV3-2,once,CASSHLFGATDTQYF,TGTGCCAGCAGCCATCTCTTTGGGGCCACAGATACGCAGTATTTT
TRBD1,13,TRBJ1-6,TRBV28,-,CASSTGINSPLHF,TGTGCCAGTTCGACAGGGATTAATTCACCCCTCCACTTT
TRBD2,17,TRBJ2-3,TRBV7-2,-,CASSTLAGGLRADTQYF,TGTGCCAGCAGCACCCTAGCGGGGGGGCTTCGGGCAGATACGCAGTATTTT
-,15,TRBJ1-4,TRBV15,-,CATSRGRATNEKLFF,TGTGCCACCAGCAGAGGACGGGCAACTAATGAAAAACTGTTTTTT
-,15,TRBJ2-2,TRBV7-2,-,CASSKRSGEHGELFF,TGTGCCAGCAGCAAACGTTCAGGGGAACACGGGGAGCTGTTTTTT
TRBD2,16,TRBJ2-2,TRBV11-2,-,CASSLVAGANTGELFF,TGTGCCAGCAGCTTAGTCGCGGGAGCGAACACCGGGGAGCTGTTTTTT
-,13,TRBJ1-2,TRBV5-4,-,CASSQQGTYGYTF,TGTGCCAGCAGCCAACAGGGCACCTATGGCTACACCTTC
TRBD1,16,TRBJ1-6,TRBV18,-,CASSTGDSPRGSPLHF,TGTGCCAGCTCAACCGGGGACAGCCCGCGGGGTTCACCCCTCCACTTT
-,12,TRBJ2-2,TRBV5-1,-,CASTYERGELFF,TGCGCCAGCACCTATGAACGGGGGGAGCTGTTTTTT
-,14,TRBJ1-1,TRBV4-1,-,CASSQDLAGTEAFF,TGCGCCAGCAGCCAAGATCTGGCGGGGACTGAAGCTTTCTTT
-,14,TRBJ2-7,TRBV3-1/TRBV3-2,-,CASNPSTGSYEQYF,TGTGCCAGCAACCCCTCAACAGGGTCCTACGAGCAGTACTTC
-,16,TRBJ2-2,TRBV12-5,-,CASGLVLGGRAGELFF,TGTGCTAGTGGTTTGGTACTCGGGGGGCGCGCCGGGGAGCTGTTTTTT
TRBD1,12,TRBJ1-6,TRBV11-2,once,CASSFQGVPLHF,TGTGCCAGCAGCTTTCAGGGGGTTCCCCTCCACTTT
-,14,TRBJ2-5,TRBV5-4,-,CASSLGGQKETQYF,TGTGCCAGCAGCTTGGGCGGACAGAAAGAGACCCAGTACTTC
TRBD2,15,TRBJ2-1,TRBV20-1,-,CSASRGGPRGNEQFF,TGCAGTGCTAGTCGGGGGGGACCCCGGGGGAATGAGCAGTTCTTC
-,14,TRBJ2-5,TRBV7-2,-,CASSLKHPSETQYF,TGTGCCAGCAGCTTAAAACACCCCAGTGAGACCCAGTACTTC